Following are 21 T cell receptor beta chains from one sample sequenced in a study of blood T cell repertoires in COVID-19. Using immunoSEQ multiplex PCR, the repertoire was profiled, and TCRdb retains in-frame clones only, with some absent. The sample shows fewer than 200,000 clones, 82% of them seen only once. Material for sequencing was peripheral blood. These receptors all stem from a woman aged 60-70 years with COVID-19, enrolled during active disease.

J is TRBJ2-7 and V is TRBV7-8; 12 bases align to TRBD2. Germline CDR1 reads SGHVS; CDR2 reads FQNEAQ. The CDR3 is made up of 15 amino acids. V gave up 4 bases and J gave up 3 bases; unmatched junction bases: 4. CDR3 coding DNA: TGTGCCAGCAGCTCCCGACTAGCGGGGGTCTACGAGCAGTACGTC. Encoded protein: CASSSRLAGVYEQYV.

V and J are TRBV28 and TRBJ2-7; 7 bases line up with TRBD1. Germline trimming cut 5 bases from V and 8 bases from J; bases unmatched to any gene: 15. This CDR3 contains 15 residues. CDR1 MDHEN and CDR2 SYDVKM come from the germline V gene. In nucleotides, the CDR3 is TGTGCCAGCAGTCCCCCTCGGACAGGCATCTCCAAGCAGTACTTC. Its translation: CASSPPRTGISKQYF.

The CDR3 sequence is CASSPTTGVNQPQHF. The DNA of the CDR3 is TGTGCCAGTAGTCCAACCACGGGGGTCAATCAGCCCCAGCATTTT. The chain is built from TRBV19 and TRBJ1-5; weak D call: TRBD1 (5 bases). The CDR3 length is 15 residues. V was cut by 5 bases and J by 3 bases, with 14 bases left in between. The germline V gene encodes CDR1 LNHDA and CDR2 SQIVND (reference sequence).

The J gene is TRBJ1-4, the V gene TRBV11-2, with 9 bases fitting TRBD1. Germline CDR1 is SGHAT and CDR2 is FQNNGV. There are 17 residues in the CDR3. Germline trimming cut 2 bases from V and 5 bases from J; bases unmatched to any gene: 9. DNA for the CDR3: TGTGCCAGCAGCTTAACCGGGACAGGGATTGTAAATGAAAAACTGTTTTTT. It yields the protein CASSLTGTGIVNEKLFF.

This chain links TRBV7-2 with TRBJ1-5; D might be TRBD1 (6 bases). Germline values: CDR1 SGHTA, CDR2 FQGNSA. This CDR3 contains 16 residues. The V gene lost 7 bases and the J gene lost 3 bases, with 19 bases spanning the gap. In nucleotides, the CDR3 is TGTGCCAGCAACATCCTGGGGGGGGGCAACAATCAGCCCCAGCATTTT. It is translated as CASNILGGGNNQPQHF.

The chain joins TRBV9 to TRBJ1-1, with 7 nucleotides matching TRBD1. The V and J ends lost 4 bases and 1 base, in that order; junction bases with no gene match: 4. Germline CDR1 SGDLS, CDR2 YYNGEE. This CDR3 is built from 14 residues. The CDR3, as DNA: TGTGCCAGCAGCTCGGGACAGCCGAACACTGAAGCTTTCTTT. This sequence encodes CASSSGQPNTEAFF.

The chain has TRBV6-1 and TRBJ1-5; D is unresolved. In germline, CDR1 is MNHNS, CDR2 SASEGT. The CDR3 totals 14 residues. Trimming pared 1 base from V and 7 bases from J, leaving 11 bases between. The CDR3 here is CASSEGRSDQPQHF. In nucleotides, the CDR3 is TGTGCCAGCAGTGAAGGGCGGAGTGACCAGCCCCAGCATTTT.

The table lists this clone with a few counts. J is TRBJ1-5 and V is TRBV5-6, with 9 bases identical to TRBD1. Germline assignment: CDR1 SGHDT and CDR2 YYEEEE. V shed 4 bases, J shed 7 bases, and the junction held 6 bases outside the gene matches. CDR3 size: 14 residues. This CDR3 reads CASSRGQGRQPQHF. The CDR3 region has the DNA TGTGCCAGCAGCCGGGGACAGGGCAGGCAGCCCCAGCATTTT.

Comments on this clone: The sample holds other DNA sequences that translate to the same CDR3. V is TRBV5-1 and J is TRBJ2-3; maybe TRBD1 (6 bases). V lost 2 bases to trimming and J lost 0 bases, with 10 bases between them. Germline V gives CDR1 SGHRS, CDR2 YFSETQ. This CDR3 region has 15 residues. CDR3 in amino acids: CASSLEGGSTDTQYF. The CDR3 nucleotides read TGCGCCAGCAGCTTAGAAGGGGGTAGCACAGATACGCAGTATTTT.

The chain uses TRBV7-9 and TRBJ1-4; D is perhaps TRBD1 (5 bases). V lost 1 base and J 6 bases, leaving 9 bases between the germline ends. From germline, CDR1 is SEHNR and CDR2 FQNEAQ (reference sequence). This CDR3 is built from 14 residues. This CDR3 is CASSLVGGDEKLFF. Here the CDR3 DNA reads TGTGCCAGCAGCTTAGTGGGGGGAGATGAAAAACTGTTTTTT.

The chain joins TRBV4-1 to TRBJ1-4; D uncertain. V dropped 5 bases and J dropped 11 bases, with 18 bases sitting between them. This CDR3 has 14 residues. Germline CDR1 reads MGHRA; CDR2 reads YSYEKL. The CDR3 DNA follows: TGCGCCAGCAGCACTAGCCCAATTGCGGGGAAACTGTTTTTT. Encoded protein: CASSTSPIAGKLFF.

The J gene is TRBJ1-5, the V gene TRBV15; 7 nucleotides agree with TRBD1. Per the germline V gene, CDR1 is LNHNV and CDR2 is YYDKDF (reference sequence). V was clipped by 1 base and J by 6 bases; unmatched bases: 12. CDR3 length: 17 residues. The CDR3 sequence: CATSRVVTGAESQPQHF. CDR3 in DNA: TGTGCCACCAGCAGAGTAGTAACAGGGGCTGAGAGTCAGCCCCAGCATTTT.

The chain employs TRBV7-9 and TRBJ2-5; 7 nucleotides align to TRBD1. This CDR3 is built from 16 residues. The germline CDR1 and CDR2 sequences are SEHNR and FQNEAQ (reference sequence). With 3 bases clipped from V and 4 bases from J, the junction kept 11 bases outside the gene matches. DNA for the CDR3: TGTGCCAGCAGCTTGGAACAGGGGCCAGGGAGAGAGACCCAGTACTTC. It is translated as CASSLEQGPGRETQYF.

This chain uses TRBV5-4 with TRBJ1-1, with D possibly matching TRBD1 (5 bases). V was trimmed by 4 bases and J by 1 base, leaving 11 bases between them. Germline V CDR1 and CDR2: SGHNT, YYREEE (reference sequence). The CDR3 extends over 14 amino acids. The CDR3 coding sequence is TGTGCCAGCAGCCCCCTGCAGGGGAACACTGAAGCTTTCTTT. It is translated as CASSPLQGNTEAFF. Supplemented by reference TRBV5-4 and TRBJ1-1, the full variable domain reads ETGVTQSPTHLIKTRGQQVTLRCSSQSGHNTVSWYQQALGQGPQFIFQYYREEENGRGNFPPRFSGLQFPNYSSELNVNALELDDSALYLCASSPLQGNTEAFFGQGTRLTVV.

V usage is TRBV7-9 and J usage is TRBJ2-3; D unclear. V was pared by 5 bases and J by 0 bases, with 12 bases between. CDR1 is SEHNR, CDR2 FQNEAQ, per germline (reference sequence). This CDR3 region has 15 residues. Here the CDR3 DNA reads TGTGCCAGCAGCAACGCGGAAACTAGCACAGATACGCAGTATTTT. Translating gives CASSNAETSTDTQYF. Full variable domain (missing parts from reference TRBV7-9 and TRBJ2-3): DTGVSQNPRHKITKRGQNVTFRCDPISEHNRLYWYRQTLGQGPEFLTYFQNEAQLEKSRLLSDRFSAERPKGSFSTLEIQRTEQGDSAMYLCASSNAETSTDTQYFGPGTRLTVL.

The chain recombines TRBV11-2 with TRBJ2-7; the D gene is possibly TRBD1 (5 bases). With 0 bases removed from V and 2 bases from J, the gap between germline ends came to 17 bases. The CDR3 has 17 amino acids. From germline, CDR1 is SGHAT and CDR2 FQNNGV. The CDR3 bases are TGTGCCAGCAGCTTAGATGGCGCAGGGCTGGCACCCTACGAGCAGTACTTC. This gives the protein CASSLDGAGLAPYEQYF.

This clone was counted only a few times. J is TRBJ2-7 and V is TRBV3-1 (or the pseudogene TRBV3-2), with 11 bases that match TRBD1. The CDR3 has 16 residues. Trimming took 4 bases from V and 5 from J; bases not matched to a gene: 10. Per germline, CDR1 LGHDT and CDR2 YNNKEL (reference sequence). CDR3: CASSLRAGQGADEQYF. The CDR3 DNA reads TGTGCCAGCAGCCTAAGGGCCGGACAGGGGGCGGACGAGCAGTACTTC.

The sample holds one count of this clone. The chain is built from TRBV6-1 and TRBJ2-4; D gene uncertain. V shed 5 bases and J shed 1 base, with 9 bases lying between them. This CDR3 has 14 residues. Per germline, CDR1 MNHNS and CDR2 SASEGT. CDR3 sequence (DNA): TGTGCCAGCAGTTATGTGTCGGCCAAAAACATTCAGTACTTC. This translates into CASSYVSAKNIQYF.

The chain uses TRBV6-1 and TRBJ1-5; maybe TRBD1 (6 bases). The CDR3 is 16 residues long. Trimming shortened V by 0 bases and J by 0 bases, and 9 bases separated the two germline ends. The germline CDR1 and CDR2 sequences are MNHNS and SASEGT. The CDR3 region is CASSEAGTLSNQPQHF. CDR3 nucleotides: TGTGCCAGCAGTGAAGCCGGGACACTTAGCAATCAGCCCCAGCATTTT.

V usage is TRBV20-1 and J usage is TRBJ2-4; no clear D. V dropped 3 bases and J dropped 1 base, with 4 bases sitting between them. Looked up from germline, CDR1 is DFQATT and CDR2 is SNEGSKA (reference sequence). This CDR3 spans 12 amino acids. The CDR3 nucleotides read TGCAGTGCTAGTCCGGCCAAAAACATTCAGTACTTC. Amino acid sequence: CSASPAKNIQYF.

The chain is built from TRBV3-1 (or the pseudogene TRBV3-2) and TRBJ1-2; 8 bases agree with TRBD1. Germline CDR1 and CDR2: LGHDT and YNNKEL (reference sequence). This CDR3 has 13 amino acids. With 1 base clipped from V and 8 bases from J, the junction kept 3 bases outside the gene matches. The CDR3 DNA reads as TGTGCCAGCAGCCAAGGGACAGGGCGAGGCTACACCTTC. This translates into CASSQGTGRGYTF.